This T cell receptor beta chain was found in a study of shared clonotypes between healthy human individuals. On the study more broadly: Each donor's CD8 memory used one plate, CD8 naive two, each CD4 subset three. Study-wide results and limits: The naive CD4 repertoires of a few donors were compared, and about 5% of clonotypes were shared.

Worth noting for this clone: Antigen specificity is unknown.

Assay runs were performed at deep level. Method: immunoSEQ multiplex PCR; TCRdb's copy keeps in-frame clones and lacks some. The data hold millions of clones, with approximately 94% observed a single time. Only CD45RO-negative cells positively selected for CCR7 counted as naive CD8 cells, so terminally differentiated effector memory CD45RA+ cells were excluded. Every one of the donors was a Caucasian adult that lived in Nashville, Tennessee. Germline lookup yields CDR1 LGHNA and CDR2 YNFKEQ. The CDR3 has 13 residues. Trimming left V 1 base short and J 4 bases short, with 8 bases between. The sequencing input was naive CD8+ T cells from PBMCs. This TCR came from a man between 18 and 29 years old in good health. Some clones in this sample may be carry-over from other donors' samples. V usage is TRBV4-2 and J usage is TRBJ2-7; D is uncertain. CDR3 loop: CASSQGKGYEQYF. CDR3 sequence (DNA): TGTGCCAGCAGCCAAGGGAAAGGGTACGAGCAGTACTTC.